One sample yielded the 24 T cell receptor beta chains listed below, sequenced in a study of post-analysis software for immune sequencing data (dated by TCRdb to about 2015). The research as a whole found: Significantly higher frequencies in patients than in controls were found for five TRBV segments, including TRBV5-6, TRBV5-1 and TRBV20-1.

Library method: PCR. TCRdb lists the instrument as Illumina HiSeq 2500. To reduce PCR and sequencing biases, unique molecular identifiers were incorporated into the TCR beta cDNA libraries. Starting from the raw public reads, TCRdb applied fastp trimming at Q25, assembled clones with MiXCR and retained in-frame beta chains. Each entry merges the rows of one CDR3 protein and shows their most common DNA and genes. This sample gives 150,000 to 200,000 distinct CDR3 sequences in total; roughly 31% of them show up just once. More than 1.3% of the sample comes from the top ten. No antigen has been identified for these receptors. Sequenced material: blood. All receptors come from a girl aged 10-17 years with multiple sclerosis.

This clonotype was counted only a few times. The chain recombines TRBV20-1 with TRBJ2-1; a possible D gene is TRBD2 (6 bases). This CDR3 comprises 16 residues. Germline loops: CDR1 DFQATT, CDR2 SNEGSKA (reference sequence). The V end lost 0 bases, the J end lost 9 bases, and 21 bases lay between the germline ends. The CDR3 sequence is CSAREEERAWFGEQFF. CDR3 DNA sequence: TGCAGTGCTAGAGAAGAGGAGCGGGCGTGGTTTGGTGAGCAGTTCTTC.

This clonotype was seen a handful of times. The chain links TRBV12-3 or TRBV12-4 to TRBJ2-1; TRBD2 matches 7 bases. The CDR3 consists of 22 residues. After removal of 6 bases from V and 0 bases from J, the junction contained 26 bases not matched to a gene. CDR3 sequence (DNA): TGTGCCAGCAGCCCGTCTGTGGGCGGGAGCGGCTCCGGACGATACTCCTACAATGAGCAGTTCTTC. It translates to CASSPSVGGSGSGRYSYNEQFF.

Worth noting for this clonotype: A much more abundant neighbour one base away suggests this may be a read error. The J gene is TRBJ2-5, the V gene TRBV6-2 or TRBV6-3; D is unresolved. V was pared by 3 bases and J by 3 bases, with 11 bases between. Germline V gene sequence: CDR1 MNHEY, CDR2 SVGEGT. The CDR3 sequence is 14 residues long. The CDR3: CASSYVGGEETQYF. CDR3 DNA sequence: TGTGCCAGCAGTTATGTCGGCGGAGAAGAGACCCAGTACTTC.

This clonotype was counted between two and nine times. This sequence joins TRBV11-2 and TRBJ2-1; D is possibly TRBD2 (5 bases). CDR1 SGHAT and CDR2 FQNNGV come from the germline V gene. V was clipped by 1 base and J by 2 bases, with 6 bases between them. This CDR3 has 14 amino acids. In nucleotides, the CDR3 is TGTGCCAGCAGCTTAGTCGGGACCTACAATGAGCAGTTCTTC. It encodes CASSLVGTYNEQFF.

V is TRBV5-1 and J is TRBJ1-2, with 7 bases lining up with TRBD1. The CDR3 runs 13 residues. From germline, CDR1 is SGHRS and CDR2 YFSETQ. V trimming: 0 bases; J trimming: 5 bases; junction bases outside the gene matches: 1. The CDR3 is CASSLEGQYGYTF. The DNA for the CDR3 is TGCGCCAGCAGCTTGGAGGGACAGTATGGCTACACCTTC.

This clonotype was detected many times. V is TRBV2 and J is TRBJ2-1; 7 bases fit TRBD1. The CDR3 is 10 residues long. V gave up 6 bases and J gave up 15 bases; unmatched junction bases: 5. Germline V CDR1 and CDR2: SNHLY, FYNNEI. CDR3 in DNA: TGTGCCAGCAGGGGACAGAAGTGGTTCTTC. As protein: CASRGQKWFF.

This clonotype was picked up a small number of times. One end of the junction is discordant with germline, which a read error may explain. The gene calls are TRBV6-5 and TRBJ2-7; TRBD2 agrees at 10 bases. The CDR3 has 18 amino acids. Germline-derived CDR1 and CDR2 are MNHEY and SVGAGI. The CDR3 protein is CAGSYSAPGLADAYEQYF. CDR3 nucleotide sequence: TGTGCCGGCAGTTACTCTGCCCCCGGACTAGCGGATGCTTACGAGCAGTACTTC.

This clonotype was detected only a few times. The chain is built from TRBV20-1 and TRBJ1-1; a possible D gene is TRBD1 (6 bases). The germline V gene has CDR1 DFQATT and CDR2 SNEGSKA (reference sequence). Between the trimmed V and J ends, which lost 6 bases and 2 bases, there was a span of 13 bases. The CDR3 contains 13 residues. This chain's CDR3 is CSATGTINTEAFF. In nucleotides, the CDR3 is TGCAGTGCCACCGGGACAATCAACACTGAAGCTTTCTTT.

The table lists this clonotype with many counts. DNA of the CDR3: TGCAGTGCCCAGGGCTCATTCGCTGCTGAGCAGTTCTTC. It yields the protein CSAQGSFAAEQFF. The chain has TRBV20-1 and TRBJ2-1; TRBD1 might be the D (5 bases). From germline, CDR1 is DFQATT and CDR2 SNEGSKA (reference sequence). CDR3 length: 13 amino acids. V lost 6 bases to trimming and J lost 9 bases, with 18 bases between them.

The chain carries TRBV20-1 and TRBJ2-3, with 11 bases identical to TRBD2. V trimming: 1 base; J trimming: 2 bases; junction bases outside the gene matches: 5. CDR3 length equals 16 residues. Germline-derived CDR1 and CDR2 are DFQATT and SNEGSKA (reference sequence). The CDR3 coding sequence is TGCAGTGCTAGAGGTATAGCGGGAGGGCTCACAGATACGCAGTATTTT. Translation: CSARGIAGGLTDTQYF.

This clonotype was seen many times. The chain has TRBV29-1 and TRBJ1-2; 9 bases agree with TRBD1. The CDR3 length is 15 residues. The V gene's germline CDR1 is SQVTM and CDR2 ANQGSEA. Unmatched junction bases numbered 10, after V lost 6 bases and J lost 2 bases. The CDR3 reads CSVRVWTGENYGYTF. The CDR3 nucleotides are TGCAGCGTCAGAGTATGGACAGGGGAGAACTATGGCTACACCTTC.

This chain uses TRBV9 with TRBJ2-1, with a weak D call TRBD2 (6 bases). Germline CDR1 reads SGDLS; CDR2 reads YYNGEE. V was shortened by 3 bases and J by 2 bases, with 15 bases between the two germline ends. The length of the CDR3 is 16 residues. The DNA of the CDR3 is TGTGCCAGCAGCGGGAGGCTAGCGACTCCCTACAATGAGCAGTTCTTC. Translation: CASSGRLATPYNEQFF. The variable domain in full, with the rest retrieved from reference TRBV9 and TRBJ2-1, is DSGVTQTPKHLITATGQRVTLRCSPRSGDLSVYWYQQSLDQGLQFLIQYYNGEERAKGNILERFSAQQFPDLHSELNLSSLELGDSALYFCASSGRLATPYNEQFFGPGTRLTVL.

This chain uses TRBV4-2 with TRBJ2-2; D possibly matches TRBD1 or TRBD2 (5 bases each). Between the trimmed V and J ends, which lost 3 bases and 3 bases, there was a span of 14 bases. The CDR3 loop spans 16 amino acids. Germline lookup yields CDR1 LGHNA and CDR2 YNFKEQ. The CDR3 nucleotides read TGTGCCAGCAGCCAGATGGGGACCCATGACACCGGGGAGCTGTTTTTT. It codes for CASSQMGTHDTGELFF.

This rearrangement joins TRBV5-1 to TRBJ2-5; D gene uncertain. The end of the DNA is better explained by TRBJ2-7, so the J call may be wrong. CDR1 SGHRS and CDR2 YFSETQ come from the germline V gene. CDR3 length equals 15 residues. CDR3 DNA: TGCGCCAGCAGCTTAGGCCGGCGACCCGTTTACGAGCAGTACTTC. This translates into CASSLGRRPVYEQYF.

Ten or more counts support this clonotype. This rearrangement joins TRBV7-9 to TRBJ2-7, with 11 bases fitting TRBD2. The CDR3 length is 19 residues. CDR1 SEHNR and CDR2 FQNEAQ come from the germline V gene (reference sequence). V lost 1 base to trimming and J lost 2 bases; unmatched junction nucleotides: 13. The CDR3 loop is CASSLGASGRYEHTYEQYF. Here the CDR3 DNA reads TGTGCCAGCAGCTTAGGTGCTAGCGGGAGGTATGAACACACCTACGAGCAGTACTTC.

This clonotype was recorded at least ten times. The J gene is TRBJ2-7, the V gene TRBV6-2 or TRBV6-3; TRBD1 matches at 9 bases. The CDR3 extends over 15 amino acids. Trimming took 7 bases from V and 5 from J; bases not matched to a gene: 12. Germline V gene sequence: CDR1 MNHEY, CDR2 SVGEGT. The CDR3 DNA follows: TGTGCCAGCATCCCCCATGGACAGGGGATTAACGAGCAGTACTTC. Its protein product is CASIPHGQGINEQYF.

This clonotype is a singleton in its sample. Given a much more abundant clone one base away, this may be a read error. The rearrangement links TRBV12-5 to TRBJ2-5; 7 nucleotides align to TRBD1. V gave up 1 base and J gave up 3 bases; unmatched junction bases: 17. Germline CDR1 reads LGHNT; CDR2 reads FRNRAP. The CDR3 sequence is 19 residues long. The CDR3 sequence: CASGLGPSRLETGEETQYF. The CDR3 region has the DNA TGTGCTAGTGGTTTGGGGCCTTCTAGGCTCGAAACAGGGGAAGAGACCCAGTACTTC. Full variable domain (rest looked up from reference TRBV12-5 and TRBJ2-5): DARVTQTPRHKVTEMGQEVTMRCQPILGHNTVFWYRQTMMQGLELLAYFRNRAPLDDSGMPKDRFSAEMPDATLATLKIQPSEPRDSAVYFCASGLGPSRLETGEETQYFGPGTRLLVL.

This clonotype was seen ten or more times. V usage is TRBV6-5 and J usage is TRBJ1-1, with TRBD1 matching 11 bases. CDR3 length: 17 amino acids. With 0 bases clipped from V and 1 base from J, the junction kept 4 bases outside the gene matches. Per the germline V gene, CDR1 is MNHEY and CDR2 is SVGAGI. CDR3 sequence: CASSYSTGTGGNTEAFF. CDR3 DNA sequence: TGTGCCAGCAGTTACTCTACCGGGACAGGGGGGAACACTGAAGCTTTCTTT.

Ten or more counts support this clonotype. The chain combines TRBV12-3 or TRBV12-4 with TRBJ2-3, with 9 bases matching TRBD2. The ends lost 5 bases at V and 4 bases at J; junction bases unmatched: 7. The CDR3 runs to 15 residues. The CDR3 reads CASSEREVFADTQYF. The DNA for the CDR3 is TGTGCCAGCAGTGAGCGGGAGGTGTTCGCAGATACGCAGTATTTT.

This clonotype was found many times. V and J are TRBV5-5 and TRBJ1-2; TRBD1 is a possible D gene (6 bases). The V gene lost 4 bases and the J gene lost 7 bases, with 14 bases spanning the gap. The CDR3 contains 13 residues. Germline V gene data show CDR1 as SGHKS and CDR2 as YYEKEE (reference sequence). The CDR3 coding sequence is TGTGCCAGCAGCCGAGCCCCAGGGGCTGGCTACACCTTC. This translates into CASSRAPGAGYTF. The full variable domain, in which reference TRBV5-5 and TRBJ1-2 provide the parts outside the CDR3, is DAGVTQSPTHLIKTRGQQVTLRCSPISGHKSVSWYQQVLGQGPQFIFQYYEKEERGRGNFPDRFSARQFPNYSSELNVNALLLGDSALYLCASSRAPGAGYTFGSGTRLTVV.

This clonotype was seen many times. The chain joins TRBV12-5 to TRBJ2-1, with D possibly matching TRBD2 (6 bases). Germline V lookup: CDR1 LGHNT, CDR2 FRNRAP. Trimming left V 3 bases short and J 4 bases short, with 7 bases between. The CDR3 is 13 residues long. In DNA form, the CDR3 reads TGTGCTAGTGGTTTAGGAGGGTACAATGAGCAGTTCTTC. Amino acid sequence: CASGLGGYNEQFF. Complete variable domain (other parts from reference TRBV12-5 and TRBJ2-1): DARVTQTPRHKVTEMGQEVTMRCQPILGHNTVFWYRQTMMQGLELLAYFRNRAPLDDSGMPKDRFSAEMPDATLATLKIQPSEPRDSAVYFCASGLGGYNEQFFGPGTRLTVL.

The genes are TRBV29-1 and TRBJ2-7; 10 nucleotides line up with TRBD1. The CDR3 has 15 amino acids. V trimming: 4 bases; J trimming: 2 bases; junction bases outside the gene matches: 8. Germline CDR1 and CDR2: SQVTM and ANQGSEA. The CDR3 region has the DNA TGCAGCGTTGGAATCGGGGACAGGGGACCCTACGAGCAGTACTTC. Amino acid sequence: CSVGIGDRGPYEQYF.

The J gene is TRBJ2-1, the V gene TRBV18; 9 bases align to TRBD1. The V segment lost 4 bases and the J segment 9 bases; nucleotides outside the gene matches: 1. From germline, CDR1 is KGHSH and CDR2 LQKENI. The CDR3 loop spans 12 amino acids. This CDR3 reads CASSRDRVEQFF. The CDR3 nucleotides are TGTGCCAGCTCACGGGACAGGGTTGAGCAGTTCTTC.

This clonotype was recorded at least ten times. The chain is built from TRBV4-1 and TRBJ1-2, with 7 bases lining up with TRBD1. The germline V gene encodes CDR1 MGHRA and CDR2 YSYEKL. This CDR3 has 16 amino acids. V lost 1 base, J lost 4 bases, and 9 bases stayed unmatched. The CDR3 coding sequence is TGCGCCAGCAGCCAAGGGCCCGGCAGGGGGGTCTATGGCTACACCTTC. Translated, it gives CASSQGPGRGVYGYTF.